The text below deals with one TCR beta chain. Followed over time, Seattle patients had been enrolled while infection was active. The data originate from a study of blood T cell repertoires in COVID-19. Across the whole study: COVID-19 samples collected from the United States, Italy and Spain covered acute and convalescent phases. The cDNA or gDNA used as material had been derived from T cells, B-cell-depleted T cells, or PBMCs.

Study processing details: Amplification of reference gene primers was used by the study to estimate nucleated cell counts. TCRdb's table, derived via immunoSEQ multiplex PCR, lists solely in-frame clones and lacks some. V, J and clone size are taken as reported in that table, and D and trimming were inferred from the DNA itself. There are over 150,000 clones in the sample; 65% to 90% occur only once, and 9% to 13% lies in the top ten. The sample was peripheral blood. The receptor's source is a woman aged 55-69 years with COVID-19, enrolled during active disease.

This CDR3 is CATSDSATGDGQPQHF. Written as DNA, the CDR3 is TGTGCCACCAGTGATAGCGCGACAGGAGATGGGCAGCCCCAGCATTTT. This chain joins TRBV24-1 and TRBJ1-5; TRBD1 might be the D (6 bases). This CDR3 spans 16 amino acids. Germline V gene data show CDR1 as KGHDR and CDR2 as SFDVKD. The ends were cut back, 3 bases at V and 7 bases at J, with 18 bases in the middle.